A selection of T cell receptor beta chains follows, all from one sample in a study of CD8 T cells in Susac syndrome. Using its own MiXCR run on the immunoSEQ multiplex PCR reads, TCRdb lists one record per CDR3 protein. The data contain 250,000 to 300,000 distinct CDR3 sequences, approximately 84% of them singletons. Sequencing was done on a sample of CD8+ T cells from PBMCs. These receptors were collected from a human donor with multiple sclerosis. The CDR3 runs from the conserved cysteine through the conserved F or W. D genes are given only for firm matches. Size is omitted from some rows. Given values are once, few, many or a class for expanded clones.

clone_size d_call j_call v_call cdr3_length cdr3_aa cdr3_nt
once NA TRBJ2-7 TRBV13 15 CASSFGQGNSYEQYF TGTGCCAGCAGCTTTGGTCAGGGAAACTCCTACGAGCAGTACTTC
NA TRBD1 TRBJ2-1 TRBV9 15 CASSVDRAPYNEQFF TGTGCCAGCAGCGTTGACAGGGCCCCCTACAATGAGCAGTTCTTC
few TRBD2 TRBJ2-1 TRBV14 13 CASSRLAYNEQFF TGTGCCAGCAGCCGACTAGCTTACAATGAGCAGTTCTTC
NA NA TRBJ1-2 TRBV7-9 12 CASSLEGDGYTF TGTGCCAGCAGCTTAGAAGGGGACGGCTACACCTTC
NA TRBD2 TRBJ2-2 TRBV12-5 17 CASGLASNLAGAGELFF TGTGCTAGTGGTTTGGCCTCTAATCTAGCGGGAGCCGGGGAGCTGTTTTTT
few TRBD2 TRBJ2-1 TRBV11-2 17 CASSLTSGRANYNEQFF TGTGCCAGCAGCCTCACAAGCGGGAGGGCCAACTACAATGAGCAGTTCTTC
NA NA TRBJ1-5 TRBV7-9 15 CASSLGQSGNQPQHF TGTGCCAGCAGCTTAGGACAGAGTGGCAATCAGCCCCAGCATTTT
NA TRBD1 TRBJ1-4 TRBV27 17 CASSSLTSDRGREKLFF TGTGCCAGCAGTTCTCTAACGTCCGACAGGGGAAGAGAAAAACTGTTTTTT
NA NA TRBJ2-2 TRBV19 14 CASSIAANTGELFF TGTGCCAGTAGTATAGCGGCAAACACCGGGGAGCTGTTTTTT
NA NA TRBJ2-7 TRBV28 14 CVSSPWGTPYEQYF TGTGTCAGCAGTCCGTGGGGGACACCGTACGAGCAGTACTTC
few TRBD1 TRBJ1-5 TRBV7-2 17 CASRLDREPYSNQPQHF TGTGCCAGCAGGCTGGACAGGGAACCTTATAGCAATCAGCCCCAGCATTTT
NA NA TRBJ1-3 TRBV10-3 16 CAISDDRGGLANTIYF TGTGCCATCAGTGACGACCGGGGAGGTTTGGCAAACACCATATATTTT
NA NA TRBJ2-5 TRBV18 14 CASSPPGIAEAQYF TGTGCCAGCTCACCACCGGGGATCGCCGAAGCCCAGTACTTC
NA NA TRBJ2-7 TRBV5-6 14 CASSLASEYYEQYF TGTGCCAGCAGCTTGGCGTCAGAATACTACGAGCAGTACTTC
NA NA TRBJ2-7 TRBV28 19 CASRSPRDSELTPLHEQYF TGTGCCAGCAGATCCCCTCGGGATAGCGAGCTCACCCCCCTGCACGAGCAGTACTTC
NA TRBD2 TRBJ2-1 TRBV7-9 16 CASSHSGDYINNEQFF TGTGCCAGCAGCCACAGTGGGGACTACATAAACAATGAGCAGTTCTTC
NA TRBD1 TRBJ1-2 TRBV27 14 CASSPQGRRYGYTF TGTGCCAGCAGTCCACAGGGGCGCCGGTATGGCTACACCTTC
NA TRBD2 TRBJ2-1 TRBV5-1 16 CASSGRLAGGFNEQFF TGCGCCAGCAGCGGCCGACTAGCGGGAGGTTTCAATGAGCAGTTCTTC
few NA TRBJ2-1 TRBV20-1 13 CSASGSSYNEQFF TGCAGTGCTAGCGGCAGCTCCTACAATGAGCAGTTCTTC
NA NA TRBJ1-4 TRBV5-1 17 CASSLDRRTATNEKLFF TGCGCCAGCAGCTTGGATAGGAGGACTGCAACTAATGAAAAACTGTTTTTT
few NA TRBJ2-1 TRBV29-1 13 CSVVAGLYNEQFF TGCAGCGTTGTTGCGGGGTTATACAATGAGCAGTTCTTC
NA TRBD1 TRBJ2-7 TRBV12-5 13 CASGPGQGNEQYF TGTGCTAGTGGTCCCGGACAGGGTAACGAGCAGTACTTC
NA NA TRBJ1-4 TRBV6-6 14 CASSTGGFGEKLFF TGTGCCAGCAGTACCGGGGGGTTTGGGGAAAAACTGTTTTTT
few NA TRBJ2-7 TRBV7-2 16 CASSPRGSLLPYEQYF TGTGCCAGCAGCCCAAGGGGCAGCCTCCTTCCCTACGAGCAGTACTTC